The rows below give T cell receptor beta chains drawn from one sample of a study of T cells after yellow fever vaccination. Via MiXCR, TCRdb re-called the 5' RACE reads, giving one row per CDR3 protein. The sample shows 250,000 to 400,000 distinct CDR3 sequences, around 4.5% of them seen only once. This material consisted of PBMCs, taken 15 days after the yellow fever booster vaccination. These receptors were collected from a man aged 18-30 years who received the YFV17D yellow fever vaccine. CDR3s leave out the opening cysteine and the closing phenylalanine or tryptophan. The D gene is left open where the match is weak.

D: NA
V: TRBV13
length: 13
CDR3: ASSSERGYNSPLH

D: TRBD2
V: TRBV11-2
length: 14
CDR3: ASSLGLAGDYNEQF

D: TRBD1
V: TRBV29-1
length: 12
CDR3: SVESGTGSRGYT

D: NA
V: TRBV10-3
length: 10
CDR3: AINSGSYEQY

D: NA
V: TRBV7-2
length: 13
CDR3: ASSSGIRRGTEAF

D: NA
V: TRBV7-2
length: 12
CDR3: ASSKDRSTGELF

D: TRBD1
V: TRBV7-2
length: 14
CDR3: ASSSPGQGTDQPQH

D: TRBD1
V: TRBV5-6
length: 12
CDR3: ASSAPTGAGELF

D: NA
V: TRBV9
length: 12
CDR3: ASSVVGGEYEQY

D: TRBD1
V: TRBV20-1
length: 12
CDR3: SARDRTGESEAF

D: NA
V: TRBV6-5
length: 14
CDR3: ASSYATSDYTGELF

D: NA
V: TRBV7-9
length: 10
CDR3: ASSSLTGELF

D: TRBD2
V: TRBV7-2
length: 15
CDR3: ASSLGAKRGVQETQY

D: NA
V: TRBV6-6
length: 9
CDR3: ASSPRDSQF

D: NA
V: TRBV28
length: 17
CDR3: ASTTPAGHHISGANVLT

D: NA
V: TRBV29-1
length: 10
CDR3: SVEQGGNTIY

D: NA
V: TRBV21-1
length: 10
CDR3: ATDGDPDEQF

D: TRBD1
V: TRBV11-2
length: 12
CDR3: ASSVLRGRLEQY

D: NA
V: TRBV5-6
length: 13
CDR3: ASSLDGKGANVLT

D: NA
V: TRBV4-1
length: 12
CDR3: ASSQRTAIDTQY

D: TRBD2
V: TRBV28
length: 15
CDR3: ASSSPPGTSGYNEQF

D: TRBD1
V: TRBV20-1
length: 12
CDR3: SAVQGAQSYGYT

D: NA
V: TRBV3-1
length: 10
CDR3: ASSQDDKPQH

D: NA
V: TRBV4-2
length: 13
CDR3: ASSQVLGTLYEQY

D: TRBD1
V: TRBV7-2
length: 13
CDR3: ASCSGTGGWYIQY

D: NA
V: TRBV7-8
length: 12
CDR3: ASSRGPFGDGYT

D: TRBD1
V: TRBV5-6
length: 10
CDR3: ASDRGNYGYT

D: TRBD1
V: TRBV5-1
length: 12
CDR3: ASSFQQGEIEQY

D: NA
V: TRBV5-1
length: 16
CDR3: ASSLEHRARSSYNEQF

D: NA
V: TRBV25-1
length: 15
CDR3: ASSESLPGISTDTQY

D: TRBD2
V: TRBV12-3/TRBV12-4
length: 16
CDR3: ASSLLAGGYSSYNEQF

D: NA
V: TRBV11-2
length: 15
CDR3: ASSLDLAVGSYNEQF

D: TRBD1
V: TRBV20-1
length: 14
CDR3: SARSHRGRANTEAF

D: TRBD1
V: TRBV20-1
length: 14
CDR3: SAPGGQGVPNTEAF

D: TRBD1
V: TRBV11-2
length: 13
CDR3: ASSLQGAINQPQH